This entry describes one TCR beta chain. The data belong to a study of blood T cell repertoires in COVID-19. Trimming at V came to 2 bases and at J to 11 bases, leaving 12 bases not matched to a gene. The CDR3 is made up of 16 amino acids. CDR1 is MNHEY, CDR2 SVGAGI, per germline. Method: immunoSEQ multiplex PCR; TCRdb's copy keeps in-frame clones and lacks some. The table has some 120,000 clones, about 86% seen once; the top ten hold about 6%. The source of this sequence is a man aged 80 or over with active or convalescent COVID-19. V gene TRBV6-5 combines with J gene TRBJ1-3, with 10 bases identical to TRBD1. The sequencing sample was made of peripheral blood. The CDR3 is CASSYQTPTGGEAIYF. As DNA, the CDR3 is TGTGCCAGCAGTTACCAAACTCCGACAGGGGGCGAAGCCATATATTTT.